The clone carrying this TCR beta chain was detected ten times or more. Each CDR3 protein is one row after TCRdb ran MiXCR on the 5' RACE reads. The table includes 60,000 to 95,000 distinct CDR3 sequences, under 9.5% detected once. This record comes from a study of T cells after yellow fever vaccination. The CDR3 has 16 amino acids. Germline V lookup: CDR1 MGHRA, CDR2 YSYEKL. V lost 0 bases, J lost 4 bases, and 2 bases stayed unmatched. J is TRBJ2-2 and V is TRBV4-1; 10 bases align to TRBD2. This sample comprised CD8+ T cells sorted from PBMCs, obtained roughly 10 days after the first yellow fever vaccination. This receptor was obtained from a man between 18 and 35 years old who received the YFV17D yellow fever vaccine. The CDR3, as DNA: TGCGCCAGCAGCCAAGAGGCTAGCGGGGGCACCGGGGAGCTGTTTTTT. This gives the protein CASSQEASGGTGELFF.